This T cell receptor (beta chain) was obtained from a study of vaccination and CD4 T cells after COVID-19 (dated by TCRdb to the early 2020s). For the study in its entirety: Every convalescent patient had a positive nasal swab PCR test for SARS-CoV-2, with mild disease in roughly 10 patients and severe disease in one. Post-vaccine blood samples were taken a median of 72 days after the second vaccine dose, with a range of about 13 to 241 days. Two doses of either the Pfizer-BioNTech BNT162b2 vaccine (n=8) or the Moderna mRNA-1273 vaccine (n=2) were administered to participants. For stimulating the cultures, overlapping spike peptide pools were used, derived from SARS-CoV-2 as well as from the common cold coronaviruses HCoV-NL63, HCoV-OC43 and HCoV-229E. In control cultures, a CEFX viral epitope pool was used as positive control, an HIV-1 Nef peptide pool was used as negative control, or no peptide was added. The spike-specific CD4+ TCR repertoire was compared before and after mRNA vaccination in over 9 COVID-19 convalescent patients and a handful of infection-naive healthy vaccine recipients. Post-COVID blood samples from convalescent patients were collected a median of around 100 days after diagnosis, with a range of about 35 to 180 days. Six males and four females were included in the convalescent cohort, with two Hispanic individuals, seven Caucasians, two Asians and one multiracial person represented.

Turning to this clonotype: The antigen it binds to is not known. The record has no base qualities; no much larger clone is one base away.

Beyond this particular receptor, the publication reports: Although the median number of SARS-CoV-2-reactive clonotypes went up from fewer than 25 after infection to 38 after vaccination, the increase was not significant. Among the post-vaccine SARS-CoV-2-reactive clones in convalescent patients, a median around 86% showed up only after vaccination, which suggests vaccine-specific priming. Nearly all vaccine-specific clones in convalescent patients (304 of 307) were mono-reactive for SARS-CoV-2 spike rather than cross-reactive with common cold coronaviruses. The number of convalescent patients in the study was relatively small, and the study did not examine early timepoints following natural infection.

The sample's treatment or condition label, in plain terms: roughly 10-day PBMC culture with coronavirus spike peptide pools or control peptides (ViraFEST assay). To expand antigen-specific T cells with peptide pools and then pick out the expanded clonotypes through TCR sequencing, the study relied on the ViraFEST assay. The convalescent patients' positive SARS-CoV-2 PCR tests fell between March and December 2020, which was before the Alpha, Beta and Delta variants emerged in the United States. Each well held 2 million or so PBMCs cultured in IMDM containing approximately 5% human AB serum and 9 to 10 IU/ml IL-2, with approximately 9.2 ug/ml peptide pools added. Half of the culture medium was replaced with fresh IL-2-containing medium on days 3 and 7. After approximately eleven days of culture, CD4+ T cells were isolated by negative selection with the EasySep CD4+ T cell isolation kit. Ficoll-Paque Plus gradient centrifugation was used to isolate PBMCs from whole blood, and the isolated PBMCs were then either used fresh or cryopreserved at -140C. Triplicate wells were generally used for each culture condition.

To prepare the library, PCR was applied. DNA from cultured CD4+ T cells was subjected to TCR sequencing with the Oncomine TCR Beta short-read assay at the Johns Hopkins FTIC core. The QIAamp micro DNA kit was used to extract genomic DNA from the cultured CD4+ T cells. The Oncomine TCR Beta libraries from cultured CD4+ T cells were pooled using unique dual indexes and then sequenced on an Illumina iSeq 100. The source study handled its data this way. Non-productive sequences were removed, and CDR3s that did not start with C, did not end with F or W, or were shorter than 7 amino acids were discarded. The MANAFEST web application was used to identify antigen-specific clonotypes by comparing peptide-stimulated wells against reference wells and other culture wells. For a clone to be called positive, the clone needed an FDR below 0.05, an odds ratio above 5, and a productive frequency above 0.1% in at least two of three replicate wells. Clonotypes that were significantly expanded in both SARS-CoV-2 spike wells and at least one common cold coronavirus spike condition were defined as cross-reactive. Levenshtein distances (stringdist) and unrooted phylogenetic trees (ape) in R version 3.6.1 were used to assess CDR3 homology. TCRdb took the public reads, trimmed them with fastp at Q25, ran MiXCR for clone calling and kept in-frame beta chains. Rows are unified per CDR3 protein, each entry keeping the most common DNA and genes. The V and J calls come from TCRdb's annotation, not from the publication. This sample gives 12,000 or so distinct CDR3 sequences in total; around 58% of them show up just once. Over 10% of the sample comes from the top ten.

V was cut back by 3 bases and J by 8 bases, leaving a gap of 25 bases between them. Taken from cysteine to phenylalanine, the CDR3 has 17 residues. Of the read, only the CDR3 DNA is kept; its 51 bases are in frame from base 1. The clonotype originates from a human donor who had recovered from COVID-19. Rearrangement joined TRBV12-3 or TRBV12-4 to TRBJ1-2, and TRBD1 may be the D gene, going by 6 matching bases. Sequenced input: CD4+ T cells from blood, cultured in vitro. The CDR3 protein is CASSFKGHSTTWKGYTF. Read as DNA, the sequence is TGTGCCAGCAGTTTCAAGGGACACTCCACCACCTGGAAGGGCTACACCTTC.